Below, 26 T cell receptor beta chains from the same sample are listed, as sequenced in a study of blood T cell repertoires in COVID-19. Sequencing was performed with immunoSEQ multiplex PCR; in TCRdb, only in-frame clones are kept and a portion is missing. The sample includes 200,000 to 300,000 clones, around nine tenths seen only once; the top ten take about 4%. The source material was PBMCs or T cells enriched from blood (not recorded which). Source of these receptors: a woman aged 25 to 39 who had recovered from COVID-19.

This rearrangement joins TRBV19 to TRBJ1-1; 9 bases fit TRBD1. The length of the CDR3 is 13 residues. V was clipped by 7 bases and J by 4 bases; unmatched bases: 4. Germline V gene data show CDR1 as LNHDA and CDR2 as SQIVND (reference sequence). The CDR3 nucleotides are TGTGCCAGTACCTTGGACAGGGGCACTGAAGCTTTCTTT. Its protein product is CASTLDRGTEAFF.

This chain uses TRBV11-2 with TRBJ1-4; 9 bases match TRBD1. Losses at the gene ends were 3 bases for V and 8 bases for J; bases not matched to a gene: 7. CDR1 is SGHAT and CDR2 is FQNNGV in the germline V gene. This CDR3 contains 15 residues. The CDR3 loop is CASSFRGTGWEKLFF. DNA for the CDR3: TGTGCCAGCAGCTTTAGGGGGACAGGGTGGGAAAAACTGTTTTTT.

The rearrangement uses TRBV28 and TRBJ2-3; TRBD1 might be the D (6 bases). V lost 7 bases, J lost 1 base, and 12 bases lay in between. The CDR3 loop spans 14 amino acids. From germline, CDR1 is MDHEN and CDR2 SYDVKM. CDR3 protein: CASTGPGGTDTQYF. In nucleotides, the CDR3 is TGTGCCAGCACGGGGCCAGGGGGCACAGATACGCAGTATTTT.

The gene calls are TRBV6-2 or TRBV6-3 and TRBJ1-2; 8 nucleotides match TRBD1. The CDR3 runs to 15 residues. Germline CDR1 reads MNHEY; CDR2 reads SVGEGT. J lost 6 bases, V lost 0 bases, and 6 bases had no gene match. CDR3 in amino acids: CASSYSFGQGDGYTF. Here the CDR3 DNA reads TGTGCCAGCAGTTACTCGTTTGGACAGGGTGATGGCTACACCTTC.

The V gene is TRBV19, the J gene TRBJ2-5; maybe TRBD2 (6 bases). V lost 7 bases and J 5 bases, leaving 20 bases between the germline ends. Germline-derived CDR1 and CDR2 are LNHDA and SQIVND (reference sequence). CDR3 size: 15 residues. The CDR3 sequence is CASTGGAGTSETQYF. The CDR3 DNA follows: TGTGCCAGTACCGGCGGGGCAGGGACGAGTGAGACCCAGTACTTC. Combining the CDR3 with reference TRBV19 and TRBJ2-5 gives the whole variable domain DGGITQSPKYLFRKEGQNVTLSCEQNLNHDAMYWYRQDPGQGLRLIYYSQIVNDFQKGDIAEGYSVSREKKESFPLTVTSAQKNPTAFYLCASTGGAGTSETQYFGPGTRLLVL.

Here the CDR3 reads CASDDLPRGQPQHF. The CDR3 DNA follows: TGTGCCAGCGATGACCTTCCTCGGGGTCAGCCCCAGCATTTT. The rearrangement joins TRBV2 to TRBJ1-5, with no clear D. The CDR3 totals 14 residues. CDR1 SNHLY and CDR2 FYNNEI come from the germline V gene. V was clipped by 8 bases and J by 6 bases, with 17 bases between them.

The CDR3 region is CAWGQTYNSPLHF. DNA for the CDR3: TGTGCCTGGGGACAAACCTATAATTCACCCCTCCACTTT. The chain links TRBV30 to TRBJ1-6; D is perhaps TRBD1 (5 bases). CDR1 GTSNPN and CDR2 SVGIG come from the germline V gene (reference sequence). With 5 bases removed from V and 2 bases from J, the gap between germline ends came to 7 bases. The CDR3 has 13 residues.

The chain couples TRBV7-6 to TRBJ1-4, with D hard to call. The V and J ends lost 1 base and 0 bases respectively, with 6 bases between them. The CDR3 is 15 amino acids. The V gene's germline CDR1 is SGHVS and CDR2 FNYEAQ. CDR3 sequence (DNA): TGTGCCAGCAGCTTAGGTACAGCAACTAATGAAAAACTGTTTTTT. It specifies CASSLGTATNEKLFF.

CDR3 DNA sequence: TGCGCCAGCACCCCAGTAGCGGGATACGAGACCCAGTACTTC. As protein: CASTPVAGYETQYF. The V gene is TRBV5-1, the J gene TRBJ2-5, with 8 bases matching TRBD2. Looked up from germline, CDR1 is SGHRS and CDR2 is YFSETQ. This CDR3 is built from 14 residues. Trimming took 6 bases from V and 5 from J; bases not matched to a gene: 9.

The chain employs TRBV29-1 and TRBJ1-2; D is unresolved. V lost 3 bases and J lost 4, with 21 bases in between. The CDR3 is 16 residues long. Germline V gene sequence: CDR1 SQVTM, CDR2 ANQGSEA. CDR3 region: CSVDTLENGYSYGYTF. CDR3 nucleotide sequence: TGCAGCGTTGACACTTTGGAGAACGGTTACTCCTATGGCTACACCTTC.

V gene TRBV5-4 combines with J gene TRBJ2-7; 7 bases align to TRBD2. This CDR3 is 14 amino acids long. Germline values: CDR1 SGHNT, CDR2 YYREEE (reference sequence). The junction had 6 bases not matched to a gene; V was cut back by 2 bases and J by 4 bases. In DNA, the CDR3 is TGTGCCAGCAGCTTCGGGCTAGCGGAATACGAGCAGTACTTC. This gives the protein CASSFGLAEYEQYF. The variable domain in full, completed from reference TRBV5-4 and TRBJ2-7, reads ETGVTQSPTHLIKTRGQQVTLRCSSQSGHNTVSWYQQALGQGPQFIFQYYREEENGRGNFPPRFSGLQFPNYSSELNVNALELDDSALYLCASSFGLAEYEQYFGPGTRLTVT.

V gene TRBV7-9 combines with J gene TRBJ1-2, with a possible D match to TRBD1 (6 bases). The V gene's germline CDR1 is SEHNR and CDR2 FQNEAQ (reference sequence). This CDR3 has 12 residues. Trimming pared 6 bases from V and 8 bases from J, leaving 13 bases between. This CDR3 is CASRLTGRGYTF. The CDR3 nucleotides read TGTGCCAGCAGGCTAACAGGGAGAGGCTACACCTTC.

The J gene is TRBJ2-1, the V gene TRBV15; 14 bases align to TRBD2. Trimming cost V 3 bases and J 2 bases; bases outside gene matches: 0. The CDR3 length is 16 residues. The germline gives CDR1 LNHNV, CDR2 YYDKDF (reference sequence). The CDR3 region is CATSRGLAGAYNEQFF. The CDR3 DNA sequence: TGTGCCACCAGCAGGGGACTAGCGGGGGCCTACAATGAGCAGTTCTTC.

The genes are TRBV6-5 and TRBJ2-1, with a possible D match to TRBD1 (5 bases). Trimming took 7 bases from V and 5 from J, leaving 15 bases between them. The CDR3 is made up of 14 amino acids. Germline lookup yields CDR1 MNHEY and CDR2 SVGAGI. The CDR3 loop reads CASTVSHRNNEQFF. In DNA form, the CDR3 reads TGTGCCAGCACAGTGAGCCACAGGAACAATGAGCAGTTCTTC.

The CDR3 sequence: CASSQAPGSPYGYTF. The CDR3 region has the DNA TGCGCCAGCAGCCAAGCTCCGGGATCGCCCTATGGCTACACCTTC. The chain is built from TRBV4-3 and TRBJ1-2; D gene uncertain. CDR3 length: 15 amino acids. V lost 1 base and J 4 bases, leaving 13 bases between the germline ends. From germline, CDR1 is LGHNA and CDR2 YSLEER.

V is TRBV9 and J is TRBJ1-2; D gene unclear. Germline V gives CDR1 SGDLS, CDR2 YYNGEE. The CDR3 spans 15 residues. V was trimmed by 3 bases and J by 0 bases, leaving 12 bases between them. The CDR3 region has the DNA TGTGCCAGCAGCGGAGGCAGTGCCGCTAACTATGGCTACACCTTC. It encodes CASSGGSAANYGYTF. Together with reference TRBV9 and TRBJ1-2, the CDR3 gives the full variable domain: DSGVTQTPKHLITATGQRVTLRCSPRSGDLSVYWYQQSLDQGLQFLIQYYNGEERAKGNILERFSAQQFPDLHSELNLSSLELGDSALYFCASSGGSAANYGYTFGSGTRLTVV.

V is TRBV4-2 and J is TRBJ2-6; D is ambiguous. From germline, CDR1 is LGHNA and CDR2 YNFKEQ. The CDR3 is 16 residues long. Trimming removed 2 bases at V and 1 base at J, with 9 bases between. CDR3 in amino acids: CASSQIIRSGANVLTF. The CDR3 region has the DNA TGTGCCAGCAGCCAAATTATACGGTCTGGGGCCAACGTCCTGACTTTC.

The chain joins TRBV7-9 to TRBJ2-4, with TRBD2 identical over 7 bases. CDR3 size: 17 residues. CDR1 and CDR2 from the germline V gene are SEHNR and FQNEAQ (reference sequence). V lost 4 bases and J lost 8; bases outside the gene matches: 17. CDR3 in amino acids: CASSSPSGGEAWDIQYF. The DNA for the CDR3 is TGTGCCAGCAGCTCACCCTCGGGGGGTGAGGCTTGGGACATTCAGTACTTC. Supplemented by reference TRBV7-9 and TRBJ2-4, the full variable domain reads DTGVSQNPRHKITKRGQNVTFRCDPISEHNRLYWYRQTLGQGPEFLTYFQNEAQLEKSRLLSDRFSAERPKGSFSTLEIQRTEQGDSAMYLCASSSPSGGEAWDIQYFGAGTRLSVL.

This clone was found once. The same CDR3 can be traced to other DNA sequences in this sample. V and J are TRBV27 and TRBJ2-1; TRBD1 aligns across 9 bases. V lost 3 bases and J lost 7; bases outside the gene matches: 1. Germline values: CDR1 MNHEY, CDR2 SMNVEV (reference sequence). This CDR3 region has 13 residues. The CDR3 sequence is CASSLDRGNEQFF. The CDR3 coding sequence is TGTGCCAGCAGTTTGGACAGGGGAAATGAGCAGTTCTTC.

The chain uses TRBV24-1 and TRBJ1-2; no clear D. The V end was cut by 9 bases, the J end by 8 bases, with 15 bases between. The CDR3 covers 12 residues. CDR1 and CDR2 (germline): KGHDR, SFDVKD. Here the CDR3 reads CATFDGTEGYTF. The CDR3 coding sequence is TGTGCCACCTTCGACGGTACGGAGGGCTACACCTTC.

The rearrangement uses TRBV12-3 or TRBV12-4 and TRBJ1-2; D gene ambiguous. The CDR3 loop spans 12 amino acids. V was trimmed by 2 bases and J by 7 bases, leaving 8 bases between them. CDR3 protein: CASSLPGGGYTF. The CDR3 bases are TGTGCCAGCAGTTTACCGGGAGGTGGCTACACCTTC.

The rearrangement joins TRBV11-3 to TRBJ2-1; maybe TRBD2 (5 bases). This CDR3 contains 12 residues. Trimming shortened V by 4 bases and J by 10 bases, and 11 bases separated the two germline ends. Germline V CDR1 and CDR2: SGHNT, YENEEA. In DNA, the CDR3 is TGTGCCAGCAGCTCCGCGCGAGGGGAGCAGTTCTTC. Residues: CASSSARGEQFF.

V gene TRBV7-9 combines with J gene TRBJ2-1, with no clear D. V lost 5 bases, J lost 5 bases, and 7 bases lay in between. The CDR3 extends over 12 amino acids. Germline assignment: CDR1 SEHNR and CDR2 FQNEAQ (reference sequence). CDR3 protein: CASSPLDNEQFF. The CDR3 coding sequence is TGTGCCAGCAGCCCTCTCGACAATGAGCAGTTCTTC.

The rearrangement uses TRBV3-1 (or the pseudogene TRBV3-2) and TRBJ2-7; 8 nucleotides line up with TRBD2. Germline CDR1 is LGHDT and CDR2 is YNNKEL (reference sequence). The CDR3 is 15 amino acids. With V trimmed by 5 bases and J by 8 bases, 14 bases remained unmatched. CDR3 DNA: TGTGCCAGCAGCGAATTAGCGGGACACCCTGCGAAGCAGTACTTC. Residues: CASSELAGHPAKQYF.

Written as DNA, the CDR3 is TGTGCCTGGAGTCCCCCAATAGACAGGGGTGGGGCTTTCTTT. Its translation: CAWSPPIDRGGAFF. The chain has TRBV30 and TRBJ1-1; 8 bases map to TRBD1. Germline V gives CDR1 GTSNPN, CDR2 SVGIG (reference sequence). CDR3 length equals 14 residues. V trimming: 2 bases; J trimming: 11 bases; junction bases outside the gene matches: 13.

The rearrangement uses TRBV30 and TRBJ1-4, with 9 nucleotides matching TRBD1. This CDR3 has 16 residues. Losses at the gene ends were 0 bases for V and 8 bases for J; bases not matched to a gene: 10. From germline, CDR1 is GTSNPN and CDR2 SVGIG (reference sequence). The CDR3 region is CAWSVGWDRVDEKLFF. The CDR3 coding sequence is TGTGCCTGGAGTGTAGGTTGGGACAGGGTAGACGAAAAACTGTTTTTT.